The 25 T cell receptor beta chains in this list originate from one sample, sequenced in a study of graft-versus-host responses after intestinal transplantation (dated by TCRdb to 2020 to 2023). The library was made by the immunoSEQ multiplex PCR assay. TCRdb provides this immuneACCESS table in a form limited to in-frame rearrangements. Some clones are lacking; in checked studies, under half of them reflect an unresolved V gene, and why the rest are absent is not known. Across this sample there are 70,000 or so clones, with approximately 84% seen only once. The ten largest clones add up to 0.39% of the sample. For these TCRs, the target antigens are not known. The time point label here, explained by the study, means: cells obtained before transplantation from donor or recipient. Sequenced material: unstimulated CD4+ T cells sorted from spleen or lymph node cells, taken before transplant. These receptors originate from a human donor who was the organ donor for an intestinal transplant.

This clone was found a few times. The rearrangement joins TRBV9 to TRBJ1-1; D unclear. The V end lost 6 bases, the J end lost 3 bases, and 15 bases lay between the germline ends. CDR1 and CDR2 from the germline V gene are SGDLS and YYNGEE. The CDR3 sequence is 14 residues long. Here the CDR3 DNA reads TGTGCCAGCAACCGTATGCTCGGGGACACTGAAGCTTTCTTT. As protein: CASNRMLGDTEAFF.

V and J are TRBV5-4 and TRBJ2-3; 9 bases match TRBD2. Germline assignment: CDR1 SGHNT and CDR2 YYREEE (reference sequence). Losses at the gene ends were 1 base for V and 2 bases for J; bases not matched to a gene: 2. This CDR3 comprises 15 residues. Written as DNA, the CDR3 is TGTGCCAGCAGCTTGAAGCGGGGGGCCACAGATACGCAGTATTTT. As protein: CASSLKRGATDTQYF.

J is TRBJ1-6 and V is TRBV5-6; TRBD1 aligns across 9 bases. The CDR3 has 15 residues. From germline, CDR1 is SGHDT and CDR2 YYEEEE. The V and J ends lost 0 bases and 9 bases, in that order; junction bases with no gene match: 4. The chain's CDR3 is CASSLAGQGGSPLHF. In DNA form, the CDR3 reads TGTGCCAGCAGCTTGGCGGGACAGGGTGGTTCACCCCTCCACTTT.

V gene TRBV28 combines with J gene TRBJ2-1, with a weak D call TRBD2 (5 bases). Germline-derived CDR1 and CDR2 are MDHEN and SYDVKM. The ends were cut back, 6 bases at V and 12 bases at J, with 15 bases in the middle. CDR3 length: 12 residues. In DNA form, the CDR3 reads TGTGCCAGCAGCCCTCTAGGACTTGGGCAGTTCTTC. Translation: CASSPLGLGQFF.

The sample holds a few counts of this clone. This chain uses TRBV7-9 with TRBJ2-2, with D maybe TRBD2 (5 bases). V was cut by 6 bases and J by 1 base, with 9 bases left in between. Germline assignment: CDR1 SEHNR and CDR2 FQNEAQ (reference sequence). CDR3 length: 14 amino acids. The CDR3 protein is CASRFAGNTGELFF. The CDR3, as DNA: TGTGCCAGCAGGTTTGCGGGGAACACCGGGGAGCTGTTTTTT.

Details on this clone: At one of its ends the junction is not consistent with the germline gene, which may arise from a read error. The chain uses TRBV7-7 and TRBJ2-2, with D perhaps matching TRBD1 (6 bases). Germline CDR1 and CDR2: SSHAT and FNYEAQ (reference sequence). The CDR3 loop spans 14 amino acids. CDR3 in amino acids: CASSRDTRSGELFF. The CDR3 DNA reads TGTGCTAGCAGCCGGGACACCAGGTCCGGGGAGCTGTTTTTT.

V is TRBV6-5 and J is TRBJ1-5; D not certain. V was trimmed by 6 bases and J by 2 bases, leaving 14 bases between them. CDR3 length equals 15 residues. The germline V gene has CDR1 MNHEY and CDR2 SVGAGI. Written as DNA, the CDR3 is TGTGCCAGCAGGTTACTGGTCGGGGGCAATCAGCCCCAGCATTTT. Translated: CASRLLVGGNQPQHF.

This clone was detected only once. The chain couples TRBV7-2 to TRBJ1-6, with 10 bases matching TRBD1. V dropped 7 bases and J dropped 10; count of bases not matched to a gene: 7. Germline lookup yields CDR1 SGHTA and CDR2 FQGNSA. This CDR3 is 14 amino acids long. The CDR3 protein is CASNPGQGHSPLHF. The CDR3 DNA follows: TGTGCCAGCAATCCGGGACAGGGGCACTCACCCCTCCACTTT.

The chain couples TRBV4-1 to TRBJ1-2; TRBD1 is a possible D gene (5 bases). Per germline, CDR1 MGHRA and CDR2 YSYEKL. Trimming stripped 0 bases from V and 6 bases from J, with 14 bases between. The CDR3 covers 15 residues. CDR3 residues: CASSQDGRVTHGYTF. In nucleotides, the CDR3 is TGCGCCAGCAGCCAAGATGGCAGGGTTACCCATGGCTACACCTTC.

V usage is TRBV5-6 and J usage is TRBJ2-1, with unresolved D. CDR1 and CDR2 from the germline V gene are SGHDT and YYEEEE. This CDR3 is built from 11 residues. The V end was cut by 2 bases, the J end by 10 bases, with 7 bases between. Here the CDR3 DNA reads TGTGCCAGCAGCTTCCTAAAGGAGCAGTTCTTC. Residues: CASSFLKEQFF.

The chain couples TRBV15 to TRBJ2-2; 7 nucleotides match TRBD2. V gave up 0 bases and J gave up 2 bases; unmatched junction bases: 12. This CDR3 comprises 19 residues. The germline gives CDR1 LNHNV, CDR2 YYDKDF (reference sequence). CDR3 DNA: TGTGCCACCAGCAGAGATGTCGGGAGTTGGGGGGGTAACACCGGGGAGCTGTTTTTT. Its translation: CATSRDVGSWGGNTGELFF.

This clone has more than one count but fewer than ten. V and J are TRBV5-1 and TRBJ1-3; D gene unclear. CDR3 length: 12 residues. In germline, CDR1 is SGHRS, CDR2 YFSETQ. V lost 4 bases, J lost 4 bases, and 6 bases lay in between. The CDR3 nucleotides are TGCGCCAGCAGCCTCAGGGGAAACACCATATATTTT. It translates to CASSLRGNTIYF.

This clone was observed a few times. The chain joins TRBV5-6 to TRBJ2-7; a weak D match, TRBD2 (5 bases). Germline CDR1 and CDR2: SGHDT and YYEEEE. This CDR3 is 13 amino acids long. The V and J ends lost 3 bases and 2 bases respectively, with 9 bases between them. CDR3 coding DNA: TGTGCCAGCAGCTCCCGACTACCCTACGAGCAGTACGTC. The encoded protein is CASSSRLPYEQYV.

The chain couples TRBV2 to TRBJ2-5; D call uncertain. V was trimmed by 6 bases and J by 2 bases, leaving 10 bases between them. This CDR3 contains 13 residues. CDR1 and CDR2 (germline): SNHLY, FYNNEI. The CDR3, as DNA: TGTGCCAGCAGCTGGAGCGTACAAGAGACCCAGTACTTC. Translated: CASSWSVQETQYF.

V gene TRBV14 combines with J gene TRBJ2-1; D may be TRBD1 (6 bases). Trimming took 6 bases from V and 0 from J, leaving 15 bases between them. CDR1 and CDR2 (germline): SGHDN, FVKESK. This CDR3 has 16 residues. The CDR3 sequence: CASSPQGQSSYNEQFF. CDR3 DNA sequence: TGTGCCAGCAGTCCTCAAGGACAGAGCTCCTACAATGAGCAGTTCTTC.

This clone was recorded a few times. V usage is TRBV5-4 and J usage is TRBJ2-3, with 11 bases that match TRBD2. The CDR3 is 17 residues long. Trimming took 2 bases from V and 2 from J; bases not matched to a gene: 7. Germline V CDR1 and CDR2: SGHNT, YYREEE (reference sequence). CDR3 sequence reads: CASSFGKLAGVTDTQYF. The DNA for the CDR3 is TGTGCCAGCAGCTTTGGGAAACTAGCGGGGGTCACAGATACGCAGTATTTT.

This clone has a single count. The rearrangement links TRBV28 to TRBJ1-4; D gene ambiguous. The length of the CDR3 is 15 residues. Germline CDR1 and CDR2: MDHEN and SYDVKM. V lost 2 bases and J lost 0, with 7 bases in between. For the CDR3, the DNA is TGTGCCAGCAGTTTACTGGGCGCAACTAATGAAAAACTGTTTTTT. This sequence encodes CASSLLGATNEKLFF.

The gene calls are TRBV6-4 and TRBJ1-6; no definite D call. The germline V and J ends were trimmed by 2 bases and 11 bases, with 13 bases remaining between them. Germline loops: CDR1 MRHNA, CDR2 SNTAGT. This CDR3 region has 14 residues. In DNA, the CDR3 is TGTGCCAGCAGTGACGTACCTACGAGGGCACCCCTCCACTTT. It is translated as CASSDVPTRAPLHF.

This rearrangement joins TRBV14 to TRBJ2-1; perhaps TRBD1 as D (6 bases). Trimming took 4 bases from V and 8 from J, leaving 18 bases between them. The V gene's germline CDR1 is SGHDN and CDR2 FVKESK. The CDR3 spans 15 residues. The CDR3 loop reads CASSPRTASGDEQFF. The CDR3 DNA is TGTGCCAGCAGCCCGAGGACAGCAAGTGGCGATGAGCAGTTCTTC.

The chain joins TRBV27 to TRBJ2-3; 8 bases are a match to TRBD1. The junction had 8 bases not matched to a gene; V was cut back by 5 bases and J by 1 base. This CDR3 spans 16 amino acids. Germline values: CDR1 MNHEY, CDR2 SMNVEV (reference sequence). CDR3 amino acids: CASSTPDRVGTDTQYF. The CDR3 bases are TGTGCCAGCAGTACCCCGGACAGGGTCGGCACAGATACGCAGTATTTT.

This clone was observed a handful of times. This rearrangement joins TRBV19 to TRBJ1-5; possible D gene TRBD1, 6 bases. V lost 9 bases to trimming and J lost 0 bases, with 15 bases between them. CDR1 and CDR2 (germline): LNHDA, SQIVND (reference sequence). The CDR3 has 15 residues. The DNA of the CDR3 is TGTGCCAGCTTAGGACAGACTTATAGCAATCAGCCCCAGCATTTT. It encodes CASLGQTYSNQPQHF.

This clone was recorded a few times. This chain links TRBV6-4 with TRBJ2-5, with a weak D call TRBD2 (5 bases). The germline gives CDR1 MRHNA, CDR2 SNTAGT. The V end lost 5 bases, the J end lost 5 bases, and 12 bases lay between the germline ends. CDR3 size: 13 residues. The CDR3 loop is CASSRAPGETQYF. The CDR3 coding sequence is TGTGCCAGCAGTCGGGCCCCGGGGGAGACCCAGTACTTC.

The chain joins TRBV5-6 to TRBJ1-2; D is uncertain. V was shortened by 0 bases and J by 4 bases, with 13 bases between the two germline ends. Germline V gives CDR1 SGHDT, CDR2 YYEEEE. The CDR3 covers 15 residues. CDR3 region: CASSLGIGVFYGYTF. The CDR3 coding sequence is TGTGCCAGCAGCTTGGGTATCGGGGTGTTCTATGGCTACACCTTC.

This clone showed up just a few times. The chain employs TRBV13 and TRBJ1-2; TRBD1 matches 7 bases. CDR3 length: 14 residues. V lost 3 bases, J lost 4 bases, and 5 bases stayed unmatched. Germline CDR1 is PRHDT and CDR2 is FYEKMQ (reference sequence). CDR3 coding DNA: TGTGCCAGCAGCTTGACAGGGACGGGCTATGGCTACACCTTC. It translates to CASSLTGTGYGYTF.

The chain combines TRBV7-2 with TRBJ1-2, with D possibly being TRBD1 (6 bases). This CDR3 is 13 amino acids long. CDR1 and CDR2 from the germline V gene are SGHTA and FQGNSA. The germline V and J ends were trimmed by 4 bases and 4 bases, with 10 bases remaining between them. CDR3 nucleotides: TGTGCCAGCAGCTCACAGGGCGTCTATGGCTACACCTTC. Translation gives CASSSQGVYGYTF.